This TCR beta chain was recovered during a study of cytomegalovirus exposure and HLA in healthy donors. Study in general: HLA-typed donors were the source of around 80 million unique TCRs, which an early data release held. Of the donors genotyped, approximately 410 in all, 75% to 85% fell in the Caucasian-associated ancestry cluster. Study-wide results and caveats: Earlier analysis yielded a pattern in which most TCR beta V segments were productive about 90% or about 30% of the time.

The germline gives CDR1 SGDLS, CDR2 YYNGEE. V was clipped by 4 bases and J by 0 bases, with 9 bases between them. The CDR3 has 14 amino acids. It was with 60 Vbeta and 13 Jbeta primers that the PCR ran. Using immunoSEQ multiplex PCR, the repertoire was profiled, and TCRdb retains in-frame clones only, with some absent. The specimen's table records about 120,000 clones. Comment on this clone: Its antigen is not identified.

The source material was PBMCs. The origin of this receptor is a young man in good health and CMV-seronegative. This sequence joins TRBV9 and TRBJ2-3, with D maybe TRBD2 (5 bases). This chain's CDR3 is CASSLGGSTDTQYF. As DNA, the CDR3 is TGTGCCAGCAGCTTAGGCGGGAGCACAGATACGCAGTATTTT. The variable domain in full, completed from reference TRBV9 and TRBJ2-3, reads DSGVTQTPKHLITATGQRVTLRCSPRSGDLSVYWYQQSLDQGLQFLIQYYNGEERAKGNILERFSAQQFPDLHSELNLSSLELGDSALYFCASSLGGSTDTQYFGPGTRLTVL.